This TCR beta chain stems from a study of CD8+CD57+ T cells in acquired aplastic anemia. Patients picked for sequencing had shown CD8+CD57+ cell expansion detected by flow cytometry. Blood sampling was performed on the patients, and none of them had received therapy by then. The V end was cut by 3 bases, the J end by 7 bases, with 15 bases between. The CDR3 sequence is 15 residues long. Germline-derived CDR1 and CDR2 are SEHNR and FQNEAQ (reference sequence). Investigators profiled TCR beta VDJ and CDR3 from genomic DNA template. TCRdb re-called the reads with MiXCR, one entry per CDR3 protein. The sample lists about half a million distinct CDR3 sequences; around 30% were seen once. Study outcomes and limitations: The number of CD8+ CDR3 sequences shared by patients and controls was roughly 30.

Turning to this clonotype: Its specificity is unknown.

The chain uses TRBV7-9 and TRBJ1-4; the D is unclear. Material: sorted CD4+, CD8+, or CD8+CD57+ T cells (not recorded which) from PBMCs. This sequence originates from a human donor with aplastic anemia. CDR3 DNA: TGTGCCAGCAGCTTGCCCGGGCCCATGGGTGAAAAACTGTTTTTT. Amino acid sequence: CASSLPGPMGEKLFF.